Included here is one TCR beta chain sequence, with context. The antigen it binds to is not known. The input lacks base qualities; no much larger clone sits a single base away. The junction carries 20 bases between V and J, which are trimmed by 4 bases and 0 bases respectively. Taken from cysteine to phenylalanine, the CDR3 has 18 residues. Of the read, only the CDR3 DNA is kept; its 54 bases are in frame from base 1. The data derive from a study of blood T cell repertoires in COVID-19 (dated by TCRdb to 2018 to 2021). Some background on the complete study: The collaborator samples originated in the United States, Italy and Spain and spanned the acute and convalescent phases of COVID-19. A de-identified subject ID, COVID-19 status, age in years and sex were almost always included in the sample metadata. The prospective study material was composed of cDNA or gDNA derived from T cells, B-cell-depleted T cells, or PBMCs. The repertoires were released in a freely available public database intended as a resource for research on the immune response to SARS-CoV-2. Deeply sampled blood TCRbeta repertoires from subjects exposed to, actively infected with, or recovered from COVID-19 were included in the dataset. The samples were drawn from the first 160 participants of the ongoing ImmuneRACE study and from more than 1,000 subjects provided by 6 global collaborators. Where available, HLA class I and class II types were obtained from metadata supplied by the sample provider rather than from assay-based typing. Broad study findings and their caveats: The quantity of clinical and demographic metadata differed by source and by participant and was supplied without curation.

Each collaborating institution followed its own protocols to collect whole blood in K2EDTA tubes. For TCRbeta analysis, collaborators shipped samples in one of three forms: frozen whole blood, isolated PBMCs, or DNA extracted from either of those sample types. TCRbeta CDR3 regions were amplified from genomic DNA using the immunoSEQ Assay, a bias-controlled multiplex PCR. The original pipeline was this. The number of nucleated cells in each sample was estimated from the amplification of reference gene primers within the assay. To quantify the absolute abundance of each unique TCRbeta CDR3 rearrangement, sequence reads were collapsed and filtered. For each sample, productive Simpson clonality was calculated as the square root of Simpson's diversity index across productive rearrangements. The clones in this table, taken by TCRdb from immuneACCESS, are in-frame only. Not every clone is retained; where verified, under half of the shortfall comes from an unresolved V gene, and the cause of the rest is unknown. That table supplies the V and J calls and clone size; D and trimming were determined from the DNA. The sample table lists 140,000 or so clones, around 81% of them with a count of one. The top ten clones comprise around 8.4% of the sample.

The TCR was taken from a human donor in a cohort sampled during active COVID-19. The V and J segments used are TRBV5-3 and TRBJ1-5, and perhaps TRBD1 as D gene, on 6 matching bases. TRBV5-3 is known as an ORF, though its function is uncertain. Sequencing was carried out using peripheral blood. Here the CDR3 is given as CARSPFPQGYGSNQPQHF. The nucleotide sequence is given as TGTGCCAGAAGCCCCTTCCCACAGGGCTATGGTAGCAATCAGCCCCAGCATTTT.